This is a list of T cell receptor beta chains from one sample in a study of T cell responses to AZD1222 COVID-19 vaccine. Clones were sequenced by immunoSEQ multiplex PCR, and TCRdb holds only the in-frame ones, with some missing. The top ten clones hold approximately 2% of a sample with approximately 140,000 clones, about 93% of them seen once. This material consisted of peripheral blood, taken on day 0 of AZD1222 vaccination. The source is an adult in good health. CDR3s include the opening cysteine and the closing phenylalanine or tryptophan. A D gene is named only where the DNA matches it firmly. Rows may omit the clone size; those that give it use once, few, many or a size class.

.	TRBJ1-3	.	TRBV5-1	TGCGCCAGCAGCTTGACTCGTAGTGGAAACACCATATATTTT	CASSLTRSGNTIYF
.	TRBJ1-5	.	TRBV28	TGTGCCAGCAGTCTAGGGGCTAATCAGCCCCAGCATTTT	CASSLGANQPQHF
.	TRBJ2-5	TRBD1	TRBV18	TGTGCCAGCTCACAGTGGACAGGGGGAGAGACCCAGTACTTC	CASSQWTGGETQYF
.	TRBJ1-5	.	TRBV11-3	TGTGCCAGTACCTTTTATCAGCCCCAGCATTTT	CASTFYQPQHF
.	TRBJ2-7	.	TRBV5-6	TGTGCCAGCAGCTTGGTAGGGGGAGGGGCCGAATACGAGCAGTACTTC	CASSLVGGGAEYEQYF
.	TRBJ1-6	TRBD1	TRBV5-1	TGCGCCAGCAGCCCGGGGGACAGGGGAGCCTCACCCCTCCACTTT	CASSPGDRGASPLHF
.	TRBJ2-7	.	TRBV19	TGTGCCAGCACGCGTGGAGGAAGTGGGTACGAGCAGTACTTC	CASTRGGSGYEQYF
.	TRBJ1-2	.	TRBV5-4	TGTGCCAGCAGCTCCAGCATCTATGGCTACACCTTC	CASSSSIYGYTF
.	TRBJ2-7	.	TRBV30	TGTGCCTGGAGTGTACTGGGTAGCGGAATCTTCTACGAGCAGTACTTC	CAWSVLGSGIFYEQYF
.	TRBJ1-4	TRBD1	TRBV6-5	TGTGCCAGCGTAAGAATAGACAGGGCCAGTGAAAAACTGTTTTTT	CASVRIDRASEKLFF
once	TRBJ2-2	.	TRBV5-1	TGCGCCAGCAGCCCCGGGGACGTACACACCGGGGAGCTGTTTTTT	CASSPGDVHTGELFF
.	TRBJ1-6	TRBD1	TRBV11-2	TGTGCCAGCAGTTCGAGACAGGGGAATTCACCCCTCCACTTT	CASSSRQGNSPLHF
once	TRBJ2-5	.	TRBV4-1	TGCGCCAGCAGCCAAGTGACGGGTGCGACCCAGTACTTC	CASSQVTGATQYF
.	TRBJ2-1	TRBD2	TRBV7-9	TGTGCCACCTCCCCGGGGCGGGAGCGGAATGAGCAGTTCTTC	CATSPGRERNEQFF
few	TRBJ1-1	.	TRBV5-1	TGCGCCAGCAGTTCGCTGGGGGTAGAGAACACTGAAGCTTTCTTT	CASSSLGVENTEAFF
once	TRBJ2-7	.	TRBV5-1	TGCGCCAGCAGCTTGGAGGCGGGGAGCTCCTACGAGCAGTACTTC	CASSLEAGSSYEQYF
.	TRBJ2-7	.	TRBV7-8	TGTGCCAGCAGCTTAGCGCTCCCGGGGACCTTGCAGTACTTC	CASSLALPGTLQYF
.	TRBJ1-1	.	TRBV6-2/TRBV6-3	TGTGCCAGCAGTTTGGGCCCTTCAGGCACTGAAGCTTTCTTT	CASSLGPSGTEAFF
.	TRBJ1-6	.	TRBV28	TGTGCCAGCAGTTTAACGGGGGGCGCCAATTCACCCCTCCACTTT	CASSLTGGANSPLHF
.	TRBJ1-2	.	TRBV7-9	TGTGCCAGCAGCTTAGTTGGGACGGTTATAGATGGCTACACCTTC	CASSLVGTVIDGYTF
.	TRBJ1-1	TRBD1	TRBV5-1	TGCGCCAGCAGAACAGGGGGCCGGGGGGCCACTGAAGCTTTCTTT	CASRTGGRGATEAFF
.	TRBJ1-1	.	TRBV30	TGTGCCTGGAGTGGAGGCAAAAACCCACGGAACACTGAAGCTTTCTTT	CAWSGGKNPRNTEAFF
.	TRBJ2-3	.	TRBV15	TGTGCCACCAGCAGATCCCCCCCCCAGACTAGCACAGATACGCAGTATTTT	CATSRSPPQTSTDTQYF
once	TRBJ1-1	.	TRBV7-3	TGTGCCAGCAAGGCACAGGGAAGCAACACTGAAGCTTTCTTT	CASKAQGSNTEAFF
.	TRBJ2-7	TRBD1	TRBV7-9	TGTGCCGGGGCAGATCGGGGACAGGCACTATCCTACGAGCAGTACTTC	CAGADRGQALSYEQYF
.	TRBJ2-3	.	TRBV7-2	TGTGCCAGCAGTCCCTGGACTGCAGATACGCAGTATTTT	CASSPWTADTQYF
once	TRBJ2-1	.	TRBV5-1	TGCGCCAGCAGCTTATCCCCTTTAGGATTAGGGGTCAATGAGCAGTTCTTC	CASSLSPLGLGVNEQFF
.	TRBJ1-4	.	TRBV5-4	TGTGCCAGCAGCTTGGGGGCGGTTGGTGAAAAACTGTTTTTT	CASSLGAVGEKLFF
.	TRBJ1-6	.	TRBV11-2	TGTGCCAGCAGCTCTGAGTCCTCACCCCTCCACTTT	CASSSESSPLHF
few	TRBJ1-6	.	TRBV30	TGTGCCTGGAGCCACAGGCATGCGGCTCTCCACTTT	CAWSHRHAALHF
.	TRBJ2-5	TRBD2	TRBV5-5	TGTGCCAGCAGCTTACCTAGCGGGAGCCTCCAGGAGACCCAGTACTTC	CASSLPSGSLQETQYF
.	TRBJ2-1	TRBD2	TRBV4-2	TGTGCCAGCAGCCAAGGACTAGCGGTCTTCAATGAGCAGTTCTTC	CASSQGLAVFNEQFF
.	TRBJ2-5	TRBD2	TRBV9	TGTGCCAGCAGCCCCCGGAGAGGACTAGCGGGTTCGGGGGAGACCCAGTACTTC	CASSPRRGLAGSGETQYF
once	TRBJ2-2	TRBD2	TRBV7-9	TGTGCCAGCAGCTTACGCGGGAGTACCTCCACCGGGGAGCTGTTTTTT	CASSLRGSTSTGELFF
.	TRBJ2-7	.	TRBV6-5	TGTGCCAGCCTAGGAGGGAGCTCCTACGAGCAGTACTTC	CASLGGSSYEQYF
.	TRBJ2-7	TRBD2	TRBV2	TGTGCCACCCGCGATAGCGGGAGCTCCTACGAGCAGTACTTC	CATRDSGSSYEQYF
.	TRBJ2-5	TRBD1	TRBV18	TGTGCCAGCTCACCTGGGACAGCTTTAGAGACCCAGTACTTC	CASSPGTALETQYF
.	TRBJ1-1	.	TRBV6-1	TGTGCCAGCAGTGAAGAGGTGGCTTTCTTT	CASSEEVAFF
few	TRBJ2-5	TRBD1	TRBV2	TGTGCCAGCAGCCGGGACAGGGAAGAGACCCAGTACTTC	CASSRDREETQYF
.	TRBJ2-1	TRBD1	TRBV4-1	TGCGCCAGCAGCCAAGAGCCCGGGACAGGATACAATGAGCAGTTCTTC	CASSQEPGTGYNEQFF
.	TRBJ1-2	.	TRBV20-1	TGCAGTGCTAGAAACAGGGATGGCTACACCTTC	CSARNRDGYTF
.	TRBJ2-5	.	TRBV27	TGTGCCAGCAGTTCGGACGGGAGGACCCAGTACTTC	CASSSDGRTQYF
.	TRBJ1-2	TRBD1	TRBV14	TGTGCCAGCAGCCGGGACAGCTATGGCTACACCTTC	CASSRDSYGYTF
few	TRBJ1-4	TRBD1	TRBV5-5	TGTGCCAGCAGCCGACCGGGACAGGGCTATACTGAAAAACTGTTTTTT	CASSRPGQGYTEKLFF
.	TRBJ2-1	.	TRBV9	TGTGCCAGCAGCCTAGAGGCTACCACCTACAATGAGCAGTTCTTC	CASSLEATTYNEQFF
.	TRBJ1-1	TRBD1	TRBV11-2	TGTGCCAGCAGCTCGACAGGGCCTAACACTGAAGCTTTCTTT	CASSSTGPNTEAFF